This TCR beta chain stems from a study of OX40 agonist ivuxolimab in advanced cancers. Study-level points and caveats: The specificity for antigen of the expanded peripheral T cells was not determined. CD8+ T cells (on average) carried more expanded clones than CD4+ T cells.

Some clones are missing from TCRdb's copy, which holds only in-frame ones; the method was immunoSEQ multiplex PCR. Seen here are 13,000 to 15,000 clones, approximately 87% observed once, and the top ten hold 5% to 7%. Concerning this clone: Its antigen is undetermined.

Baseline was the first blood sampling point, followed by cycle 4 day 1 and cycle 7 day 1. The material sequenced was CD4+ or CD8+ T cells sorted from blood, taken in a trial of the OX40 agonist ivuxolimab. The receptor comes from an adult with an advanced solid tumor such as melanoma, head and neck, liver or kidney cancer.

CDR3 sequence reads: CSADSLANYGYTF. The CDR3 DNA reads TGCAGCGCTGACAGTTTAGCTAACTATGGCTACACCTTC. The chain couples TRBV29-1 to TRBJ1-2; a weak D match, TRBD1 (5 bases). CDR3 length: 13 residues. The germline CDR1 and CDR2 sequences are SQVTM and ANQGSEA. The V and J ends lost 7 bases and 0 bases respectively, with 12 bases between them.